This T cell receptor beta chain was sequenced for a study of CD8+CD57+ T cells in acquired aplastic anemia. General study points: Patient CD8+CD57+ cells had less diversity than total CD4+ and CD8+ pools.

Template material for TCR beta VDJ and CDR3 profiling consisted of genomic DNA. Each CDR3 protein gets one entry after TCRdb re-called the reads with MiXCR. The data contain about 20,000 distinct CDR3 sequences, 30% to 40% of them singletons. A remark on this clonotype: What it recognizes is unknown. One junction end does not reproduce the germline sequence, and a read error may be involved.

The length of the CDR3 is 12 residues. The germline CDR1 and CDR2 sequences are WNHNN and SYGVQD (reference sequence). By flow cytometry, patients selected for sequencing had shown an expansion of CD8+CD57+ cells. Blood samples were obtained from patients who had received no prior therapy. The chain has TRBV10-1 and TRBJ1-5, with no clear D. The specimen was CD8+CD57+ T cells sorted from PBMCs. The subset is: bead-enriched CD8+CD57+ effector memory T cells from SAA patients. The origin of this receptor is a human donor with aplastic anemia. DNA for the CDR3: TGTGCCAGCAGGACCCCAGGTCAGCCCCAGCATTTT. This translates into CASRTPGQPQHF.